The 8 T cell receptor beta chains below were found in one sample sequenced in a study of CD8+ T cells in alopecia areata. The sequencing template was cDNA reverse transcribed from extracted RNA. Produced via immunoSEQ multiplex PCR; TCRdb's table is partial and in-frame only. The table records more than 90,000 clones, 50% to 75% of them present only once. Documented treatment: oral pan-JAK inhibitor, 5-10 mg twice daily. The material sequenced was CD8+ T cells sorted from blood, taken at week 4, from a patient treated with tofacitinib. These receptors came from a human donor with alopecia areata.

This clone appeared once. V usage is TRBV5-5 and J usage is TRBJ1-1; D possibly corresponds to TRBD1 (5 bases). The germline V gene encodes CDR1 SGHKS and CDR2 YYEKEE (reference sequence). The CDR3 is 11 residues long. V was cut by 4 bases and J by 8 bases, with 9 bases left in between. CDR3 in DNA: TGTGCCAGCAGCCGTTGGGGGGAAGCTTTCTTT. It specifies CASSRWGEAFF.

V gene TRBV27 combines with J gene TRBJ1-2; weak D call: TRBD1 (6 bases). The CDR3 runs 13 residues. Germline V gives CDR1 MNHEY, CDR2 SMNVEV (reference sequence). Deletions cut 9 bases from V and 4 bases from J, with 15 bases between. The CDR3 spells CASSRGGSYGYTF. CDR3 sequence (DNA): TGTGCCAGTTCCAGGGGAGGCTCCTATGGCTACACCTTC.

This sequence joins TRBV29-1 and TRBJ2-6; 8 bases agree with TRBD1. This CDR3 is built from 17 residues. Germline CDR1 SQVTM, CDR2 ANQGSEA. Germline trimming cut 7 bases from V and 2 bases from J; bases unmatched to any gene: 13. CDR3 sequence: CSALPAQGAPGANVLTF. DNA of the CDR3: TGCAGCGCACTGCCGGCCCAGGGGGCGCCTGGGGCCAACGTCCTGACTTTC.

This clone was counted a few times. The chain links TRBV7-3 to TRBJ2-5; TRBD2 might be the D (6 bases). This CDR3 is built from 14 residues. CDR1 and CDR2 (germline): SGHTA, FQGTGA. V gave up 6 bases and J gave up 1 base, with 12 bases separating them. The CDR3 spells CASSSAGFQETQYF. The DNA of the CDR3 is TGTGCCAGCAGTTCCGCGGGGTTCCAAGAGACCCAGTACTTC.

The chain is built from TRBV7-2 and TRBJ1-5, with no clear D. The CDR3 sequence is 13 residues long. Germline lookup yields CDR1 SGHTA and CDR2 FQGNSA. V was shortened by 5 bases and J by 9 bases, with 14 bases between the two germline ends. This CDR3 is CASSPAPPGPQHF. CDR3 nucleotide sequence: TGTGCCAGCAGCCCTGCGCCCCCGGGGCCCCAGCATTTT.

The chain employs TRBV4-1 and TRBJ2-7; no clear D gene. Germline CDR1 reads MGHRA; CDR2 reads YSYEKL. Trimming removed 1 base from V and 4 bases from J, with 8 bases in between. CDR3 length equals 13 residues. Here the CDR3 DNA reads TGCGCCAGCAGCCAAGGGTCCGGGTACGAGCAGTACTTC. This codes for CASSQGSGYEQYF.

The V gene is TRBV11-2, the J gene TRBJ1-2; possible D gene TRBD1, 6 bases. Trimming cost V 4 bases and J 1 base, with 10 bases left between them. The CDR3 length is 14 residues. Germline V gene data show CDR1 as SGHAT and CDR2 as FQNNGV. CDR3 sequence (DNA): TGTGCCAGCAGCTGGGACATCAGTAACTATGGCTACACCTTC. It codes for CASSWDISNYGYTF.

V usage is TRBV5-1 and J usage is TRBJ2-5; perhaps D is TRBD1 or TRBD2 (6 bases each). The germline CDR1 and CDR2 sequences are SGHRS and YFSETQ. The CDR3 has 15 amino acids. With 2 bases removed from V and 1 base from J, the gap between germline ends came to 12 bases. The CDR3: CASSFGGGTQETQYF. CDR3 coding DNA: TGCGCCAGCAGCTTCGGAGGGGGAACCCAAGAGACCCAGTACTTC.